Below, 5 T cell receptor beta chains from the same sample are listed, as sequenced in a study of T cells after yellow fever vaccination. TCRdb itself ran the 5' RACE reads through MiXCR, one entry per CDR3 protein. The sample holds 620,000 or so distinct CDR3 sequences, 10% to 15% seen once. The sample was PBMCs, taken on the day of the yellow fever booster vaccination. The receptors here all came from a man aged 30-40 years who received the YFV17D yellow fever vaccine.

The rearrangement uses TRBV20-1 and TRBJ2-2; no clear D gene. The CDR3 totals 16 residues. Per germline, CDR1 DFQATT and CDR2 SNEGSKA (reference sequence). V lost 6 bases to trimming and J lost 0 bases, with 17 bases between them. The DNA for the CDR3 is TGCAGTGCCCCAGCACCCCCCACCACGAACACCGGGGAGCTGTTTTTT. Amino acid sequence: CSAPAPPTTNTGELFF.

In its sample, this clonotype was seen a few times. V is TRBV10-3 and J is TRBJ2-7; weak D call: TRBD2 (6 bases). Germline CDR1 ENHRY, CDR2 SYGVKD. This CDR3 comprises 16 residues. Trimming took off 0 bases at V and 8 bases at J, with 20 bases between the two ends. Here the CDR3 DNA reads TGTGCCATCAGTGAGTCGGAGAACAGGAGGAGGGGAAAGCAGTACTTC. Its protein product is CAISESENRRRGKQYF.

CDR3 coding DNA: TGTGCCAGCAGTGACTCACCCGGGGAGCTGTTTTTT. Protein product: CASSDSPGELFF. V usage is TRBV12-3 or TRBV12-4 and J usage is TRBJ2-2; D not certain. The germline V and J ends were trimmed by 5 bases and 6 bases, with 7 bases remaining between them. This CDR3 spans 12 amino acids.

The CDR3 here is CASSLSSGGETQYF. DNA of the CDR3: TGTGCCAGCAGTTTATCCTCTGGGGGAGAGACCCAGTACTTC. V gene TRBV27 combines with J gene TRBJ2-5; D possibly uses TRBD1 or TRBD2 (5 bases each). V was shortened by 0 bases and J by 4 bases, with 9 bases between the two germline ends. CDR1 and CDR2 (germline): MNHEY, SMNVEV (reference sequence). This CDR3 contains 14 residues.

This clonotype has at least ten counts. V gene TRBV20-1 combines with J gene TRBJ2-7, with TRBD1 identical over 8 bases. V shed 6 bases, J shed 7 bases, and the junction held 11 bases outside the gene matches. The CDR3 extends over 13 amino acids. CDR1 and CDR2 from the germline V gene are DFQATT and SNEGSKA (reference sequence). In DNA, the CDR3 is TGCAGTGCGGACAGGGAGTCCCGCGGAGAGCAGTACTTC. Amino acid sequence: CSADRESRGEQYF.